The TCR beta chain under discussion was sequenced for a study of blood T cell repertoires in COVID-19. TCRdb's copy holds only in-frame clones and misses some; the assay was immunoSEQ multiplex PCR. The repertoire holds 330,000 or so clones, with roughly 87% as singletons. V lost 6 bases and J lost 11, with 16 bases in between. Per germline, CDR1 MGHDK and CDR2 SYGVNS. The length of the CDR3 is 13 residues. Cohorts were based on clinical histories the participants reported. Recovered status in Cohort 3 required two negative PCRs, clearance, or symptom resolution. This clonotype originated in a woman aged 30 to 39 who had recovered from COVID-19. Sequenced sample: PBMCs or T cells enriched from blood (not recorded which). J is TRBJ1-4 and V is TRBV25-1; tentatively, D is TRBD1 (6 bases). The CDR3 is CASRRAGDHKLFF. CDR3 DNA: TGTGCCAGCAGGAGGGCAGGGGATCACAAACTGTTTTTT. Full variable domain (remainder filled in from reference TRBV25-1 and TRBJ1-4): EADIYQTPRYLVIGTGKKITLECSQTMGHDKMYWYQQDPGMELHLIHYSYGVNSTEKGDLSSESTVSRIRTEHFPLTLESARPSHTSQYLCASRRAGDHKLFFGSGTQLSVL.